The clone carrying this T cell receptor (beta chain) was recorded many times. The data are from a study of T cells in Graves' hyperthyroidism and ophthalmopathy. Every diagnosis used clinical symptoms, serum thyroxine and TRAb, thyroid ultrasound and orbital computed tomography. The CDR3 regions of TCR beta were amplified from RNA transcripts. The HTBI set primed first-round TCR CDR3 RT-PCR. In TCRdb, the multiplex PCR reads were re-called with MiXCR into one record per CDR3 protein. Of more than 350,000 distinct CDR3 sequences detected, 13% to 15% appear once; the ten largest clones hold roughly a fifth. The sequence was obtained from a woman in her sixties or seventies with Graves' ophthalmopathy. The sample taken for sequencing was blood.

Here the CDR3 DNA reads TGTGCCAGCAGTTTCTCGCCGGGGAATTCACCCCTCCACTTT. It specifies CASSFSPGNSPLHF. The chain recombines TRBV6-5 with TRBJ1-6; no reliable D call. V lost 4 bases to trimming and J lost 7 bases, with 11 bases between them. Germline CDR1 and CDR2: MNHEY and SVGAGI. This CDR3 is built from 14 residues.